Listed here are 18 T cell receptor beta chains from one sample, sequenced in a study of early T cells in non-severe SARS-CoV-2 infection. Via MiXCR, TCRdb re-called the 5' RACE reads, giving one row per CDR3 protein. The sample carries tens of thousands of distinct CDR3 sequences, approximately 6.1% recorded once. Sequencing was done on a sample of whole blood. Receptors originate from an adult who was a healthcare worker with PCR-confirmed SARS-CoV-2 infection or an uninfected control (not recorded which).

Ten or more counts support this clonotype. This chain connects TRBV20-1 to TRBJ2-5; no clear D. The CDR3 has 12 residues. The V end was cut by 1 base, the J end by 6 bases, with 9 bases between. From germline, CDR1 is DFQATT and CDR2 SNEGSKA (reference sequence). In nucleotides, the CDR3 is TGCAGTGCTAGAGGTGGGCGGCAGACCCAGTACTTC. Encoded protein: CSARGGRQTQYF.

This clonotype was found a few times. The rearrangement uses TRBV13 and TRBJ2-5; 10 nucleotides agree with TRBD2. Looked up from germline, CDR1 is PRHDT and CDR2 is FYEKMQ (reference sequence). With 5 bases clipped from V and 1 base from J, the junction kept 7 bases outside the gene matches. This CDR3 has 16 residues. The CDR3 bases are TGTGCCAGCAGCCAGAGCCAGCGGGGGGGCCAAGAGACCCAGTACTTC. Translated: CASSQSQRGGQETQYF.

This clonotype was observed at least ten times. This chain links TRBV10-1 with TRBJ1-6; D is uncertain. The CDR3 sequence is 14 residues long. Between the trimmed V and J ends, which lost 9 bases and 7 bases, there was a span of 16 bases. Germline CDR1 WNHNN, CDR2 SYGVQD (reference sequence). DNA of the CDR3: TGCGCCAGGCACCCTGGGCGGAGAAATTCACCCCTCCACTTT. As protein: CARHPGRRNSPLHF.

This clonotype was counted many times. The J gene is TRBJ2-5, the V gene TRBV6-6, with a possible D match to TRBD2 (5 bases). V was pared by 2 bases and J by 5 bases, with 33 bases between. Germline V gene sequence: CDR1 MNHNY, CDR2 SVGAGI (reference sequence). CDR3 length: 21 residues. The CDR3 DNA follows: TGTGCCAGCAGTTACCCCACTCAGGCGGAAAACCCGAGCGGTCTGGTGGAGACCCAGTACTTC. Its translation: CASSYPTQAENPSGLVETQYF.

There are many counts of this clonotype. The chain employs TRBV11-2 and TRBJ2-5; weak D call: TRBD2 (6 bases). Trimming took off 0 bases at V and 5 bases at J, with 13 bases between the two ends. There are 15 residues in the CDR3. CDR1 is SGHAT, CDR2 FQNNGV, per germline. This CDR3 reads CASSLDGRGLETQYF. The CDR3 DNA sequence: TGTGCCAGCAGCTTAGATGGGCGGGGCCTGGAGACCCAGTACTTC.

In this sample, this clonotype turned up many times. The chain combines TRBV6-6 with TRBJ2-2; D uncertain. Germline CDR1 reads MNHNY; CDR2 reads SVGAGI (reference sequence). This CDR3 region has 13 residues. The ends were cut back, 2 bases at V and 4 bases at J, with 5 bases in the middle. The CDR3 loop reads CASSYGVTGELFF. The CDR3 DNA is TGTGCCAGCAGTTACGGGGTCACCGGGGAGCTGTTTTTT.

V usage is TRBV12-3 or TRBV12-4 and J usage is TRBJ2-5, with 7 bases lining up with TRBD2. The CDR3 is made up of 13 amino acids. Trimming removed 5 bases from V and 3 bases from J; junction bases left unmatched: 3. The CDR3 sequence is CASSPGGKETQYF. The CDR3 DNA reads TGTGCCAGCAGTCCGGGAGGTAAAGAGACCCAGTACTTC.

This clonotype was detected only a few times. The chain combines TRBV7-2 with TRBJ2-3; D possibly corresponds to TRBD2 (5 bases). CDR1 and CDR2 from the germline V gene are SGHTA and FQGNSA. The CDR3 is 15 amino acids. The V end was cut by 5 bases, the J end by 0 bases, with 12 bases between. The CDR3 sequence: CASSRLLDSTDTQYF. The CDR3 DNA reads TGTGCCAGCAGCCGACTACTAGATAGCACAGATACGCAGTATTTT.

This clonotype was detected a few times. The rearrangement uses TRBV6-1 and TRBJ2-5; D call uncertain. The CDR3 is 14 residues long. Germline V gene data show CDR1 as MNHNS and CDR2 as SASEGT. Trimming cost V 7 bases and J 5 bases, with 17 bases left between them. This CDR3 is CASTKPGVSETQYF. The CDR3 DNA is TGTGCCAGCACTAAGCCTGGGGTGTCCGAGACCCAGTACTTC.

This clonotype was observed a few times. The chain employs TRBV6-6 and TRBJ2-1, with no clear D. Germline CDR1 and CDR2: MNHNY and SVGAGI (reference sequence). CDR3 size: 16 residues. V gave up 5 bases and J gave up 0 bases, with 14 bases separating them. CDR3 bases: TGTGCCAGCAGTCCCTTCGCAGGCAGCTCCTACAATGAGCAGTTCTTC. Translated: CASSPFAGSSYNEQFF.

This clonotype counts as medium-sized. V and J are TRBV6-2 or TRBV6-3 and TRBJ2-1; no definite D call. The CDR3 contains 12 residues. V was pared by 5 bases and J by 5 bases, with 7 bases between. The V gene's germline CDR1 is MNHEY and CDR2 SVGEGT. The DNA of the CDR3 is TGTGCCAGCAGTCTAGTCCACAATGAGCAGTTCTTC. It codes for CASSLVHNEQFF.

This clonotype came up many times. The chain employs TRBV4-2 and TRBJ1-2; D is unclear. The V gene's germline CDR1 is LGHNA and CDR2 YNFKEQ. The V gene lost 0 bases and the J gene lost 4 bases, with 9 bases spanning the gap. The CDR3 contains 14 residues. CDR3 amino acids: CASSQEASSYGYTF. CDR3 nucleotide sequence: TGTGCCAGCAGCCAAGAGGCGAGTTCCTATGGCTACACCTTC.

This clonotype was detected many times. The chain couples TRBV7-9 to TRBJ1-6, with 11 bases identical to TRBD1. Unmatched junction bases numbered 7, after V lost 5 bases and J lost 10 bases. Per germline, CDR1 SEHNR and CDR2 FQNEAQ (reference sequence). The CDR3 consists of 15 residues. The CDR3 nucleotides read TGTGCCAGCAGCCCCGGACAGGGGGCGACCTCACCCCTCCACTTT. This translates into CASSPGQGATSPLHF. The complete variable domain, with remaining parts taken from reference TRBV7-9 and TRBJ1-6, reads DTGVSQNPRHKITKRGQNVTFRCDPISEHNRLYWYRQTLGQGPEFLTYFQNEAQLEKSRLLSDRFSAERPKGSFSTLEIQRTEQGDSAMYLCASSPGQGATSPLHFGNGTRLTVT.

This clonotype was counted many times. The chain combines TRBV28 with TRBJ1-1; D unresolved. V lost 6 bases and J 2 bases, leaving 7 bases between the germline ends. The CDR3 contains 12 residues. Germline assignment: CDR1 MDHEN and CDR2 SYDVKM. DNA for the CDR3: TGTGCCAGCAGCCGCAGTAACACTGAAGCTTTCTTT. Its translation is CASSRSNTEAFF.

This clonotype turned up a few times. The CDR3 protein is CASSFRQGAGDEQFF. CDR3 DNA: TGTGCCAGCAGTTTCCGGCAGGGGGCAGGGGATGAGCAGTTCTTC. The chain couples TRBV12-3 or TRBV12-4 to TRBJ2-1; 8 positions match TRBD1. The V segment lost 3 bases and the J segment 8 bases; nucleotides outside the gene matches: 9. The CDR3 is 15 amino acids.

This clonotype has at least ten counts. This chain connects TRBV28 to TRBJ1-5; tentatively, D is TRBD1 (5 bases). Germline assignment: CDR1 MDHEN and CDR2 SYDVKM. This CDR3 has 12 residues. V was cut by 5 bases and J by 10 bases, with 12 bases left in between. The CDR3 DNA is TGTGCCAGCAGTCCGGGGGGAGAACCCCAGCATTTT. This gives the protein CASSPGGEPQHF.

Many counts were recorded for this clonotype. The chain couples TRBV28 to TRBJ2-1; 9 bases fit TRBD2. In germline, CDR1 is MDHEN, CDR2 SYDVKM. The V segment lost 3 bases and the J segment 8 bases; nucleotides outside the gene matches: 8. This CDR3 contains 15 residues. The CDR3 protein is CASSFPASGVDEQFF. The CDR3 bases are TGTGCCAGCAGTTTCCCGGCTAGCGGGGTGGATGAGCAGTTCTTC.

This chain links TRBV6-2 or TRBV6-3 with TRBJ2-5; a possible D gene is TRBD2 (5 bases). Trimming left V 6 bases short and J 5 bases short, with 16 bases between. The CDR3 extends over 14 amino acids. The germline V gene encodes CDR1 MNHEY and CDR2 SVGEGT. The CDR3 coding sequence is TGTGCCAGCAGGGAAAATGGAGGTTGGGAGACCCAGTACTTC. This codes for CASRENGGWETQYF.